The clone carrying this T cell receptor (beta chain) was recorded many times. The entry originates in a study of spatial heterogeneity in lung cancer. TCRdb independently ran MiXCR on the 5' RACE reads; one entry per CDR3 protein. The sample records approximately 11,000 distinct CDR3 sequences, 5.5% to 6.5% being singletons. Regarding time point: sample taken at primary tumor resection. Whole RNA was taken from tumor, nontumor lung or frozen PBMC; it was then sequenced unsorted. This TCR was recovered from a male donor with early-stage non-small cell lung cancer. The input for sequencing was normal lung tissue next to the tumor, taken at surgery.

The CDR3 loop reads CASSSNGPKIYGYTF. CDR3 nucleotides: TGTGCCAGCAGTTCCAACGGGCCGAAGATTTATGGCTACACCTTC. The chain combines TRBV6-2 or TRBV6-3 with TRBJ1-2; D is undetermined. The CDR3 runs to 15 residues. Trimming cost V 4 bases and J 5 bases, with 17 bases left between them. Germline CDR1 reads MNHEY; CDR2 reads SVGEGT.